These 14 T cell receptor beta chains were sequenced from one sample in a study of blood T cell repertoires in COVID-19. TCRdb's table, derived via immunoSEQ multiplex PCR, lists solely in-frame clones and lacks some. Of roughly 43,000 clones in the sample, about 88% were seen once. Input material: PBMCs or T cells enriched from blood (not recorded which). These TCRs come from a woman aged 45-59 years who had recovered from COVID-19.

The gene calls are TRBV10-3 and TRBJ1-5, with D perhaps TRBD1 (6 bases). The CDR3 is 13 amino acids. V was trimmed by 10 bases and J by 7 bases, leaving 17 bases between them. CDR1 ENHRY and CDR2 SYGVKD come from the germline V gene. The CDR3 region is CATLGDRSQPQHF. CDR3 DNA: TGTGCCACGCTCGGAGACAGGTCACAGCCCCAGCATTTT.

The V and J genes are TRBV4-1 and TRBJ2-1; 10 bases agree with TRBD2. In germline, CDR1 is MGHRA, CDR2 YSYEKL. The CDR3 runs 17 residues. The V segment lost 1 base and the J segment 7 bases; nucleotides outside the gene matches: 10. In nucleotides, the CDR3 is TGCGCCAGCAGCCAAGGACAGCGGGGGGGCCTCAGGAATGAGCAGTTCTTC. Translated, it gives CASSQGQRGGLRNEQFF.

The chain employs TRBV7-9 and TRBJ2-3, with D unresolved. The CDR3 has 13 amino acids. The germline gives CDR1 SEHNR, CDR2 FQNEAQ (reference sequence). V was clipped by 4 bases and J by 2 bases, with 7 bases between them. CDR3 protein: CASSSFSTDTQYF. CDR3 nucleotides: TGTGCCAGCAGCTCCTTCTCCACAGATACGCAGTATTTT. Based on the CDR3 plus reference TRBV7-9 and TRBJ2-3, the full variable domain is DTGVSQNPRHKITKRGQNVTFRCDPISEHNRLYWYRQTLGQGPEFLTYFQNEAQLEKSRLLSDRFSAERPKGSFSTLEIQRTEQGDSAMYLCASSSFSTDTQYFGPGTRLTVL.

This clone showed up just once. J is TRBJ2-3 and V is TRBV9; TRBD2 matches 9 bases. After removal of 5 bases from V and 5 bases from J, the junction contained 12 bases not matched to a gene. The CDR3 totals 16 residues. CDR1 and CDR2 from the germline V gene are SGDLS and YYNGEE. Here the CDR3 DNA reads TGTGCCAGCAGTACCGGGACTAGCAACTTCATAGATACGCAGTATTTT. This codes for CASSTGTSNFIDTQYF. Together with reference TRBV9 and TRBJ2-3, the CDR3 gives the full variable domain: DSGVTQTPKHLITATGQRVTLRCSPRSGDLSVYWYQQSLDQGLQFLIQYYNGEERAKGNILERFSAQQFPDLHSELNLSSLELGDSALYFCASSTGTSNFIDTQYFGPGTRLTVL.

V and J are TRBV5-1 and TRBJ1-1, with TRBD1 identical over 7 bases. The CDR3 is 15 amino acids. Germline loops: CDR1 SGHRS, CDR2 YFSETQ. After removal of 4 bases from V and 5 bases from J, the junction contained 11 bases not matched to a gene. CDR3 protein: CASSTQTGLGTEAFF. For the CDR3, the DNA is TGCGCCAGCAGCACCCAGACAGGGCTTGGTACTGAAGCTTTCTTT.

The chain employs TRBV27 and TRBJ2-1, with a tentative D call TRBD2 (6 bases). Germline CDR1 reads MNHEY; CDR2 reads SMNVEV (reference sequence). This CDR3 is 15 amino acids long. Trimming cost V 9 bases and J 4 bases, with 19 bases left between them. Here the CDR3 DNA reads TGTGCCAGTCTCGGTGTGGGTAGCGGATACAATGAGCAGTTCTTC. Translating gives CASLGVGSGYNEQFF.

This rearrangement joins TRBV4-1 to TRBJ2-3, with D perhaps TRBD2 (6 bases). Trimming took off 1 base at V and 2 bases at J, with 10 bases between the two ends. CDR3 size: 15 residues. The V gene's germline CDR1 is MGHRA and CDR2 YSYEKL. CDR3 loop: CASSQGGLITDTQYF. The DNA of the CDR3 is TGCGCCAGCAGCCAAGGGGGACTTATCACAGATACGCAGTATTTT.

This rearrangement joins TRBV28 to TRBJ2-1; 9 nucleotides agree with TRBD1. V shed 7 bases and J 5 bases; nucleotides not matched to a gene: 9. The CDR3 covers 15 residues. Looked up from germline, CDR1 is MDHEN and CDR2 is SYDVKM. Here the CDR3 reads CASNKQGAPDNEQFF. DNA of the CDR3: TGTGCCAGCAACAAACAGGGGGCGCCCGACAATGAGCAGTTCTTC.

This clone was seen only a few times. The chain has TRBV20-1 and TRBJ2-7; D unresolved. The V gene's germline CDR1 is DFQATT and CDR2 SNEGSKA (reference sequence). Deletions cut 0 bases from V and 4 bases from J, with 4 bases between. The CDR3 runs to 11 residues. CDR3 sequence: CSARDLYEQYF. CDR3 nucleotide sequence: TGCAGTGCTAGAGATCTGTACGAGCAGTACTTC.

This rearrangement joins TRBV4-3 to TRBJ1-4, with D maybe TRBD1 (6 bases). This CDR3 has 16 amino acids. Germline CDR1 reads LGHNA; CDR2 reads YSLEER. V gave up 5 bases and J gave up 1 base, with 14 bases separating them. The CDR3 is CASSGPTGGTNEKLFF. The CDR3 DNA sequence: TGCGCCAGCAGCGGACCGACAGGAGGAACTAATGAAAAACTGTTTTTT.

The V call is TRBV6-2 or TRBV6-3, the J call TRBJ1-5, with no clear D. The CDR3 loop spans 16 amino acids. Trimming took 4 bases from V and 3 from J, leaving 16 bases between them. Germline V CDR1 and CDR2: MNHEY, SVGEGT. The CDR3 reads CASSSAPRGINQPQHF. The CDR3 DNA is TGTGCCAGCAGTTCGGCCCCCAGAGGGATCAATCAGCCCCAGCATTTT.

J is TRBJ1-6 and V is TRBV28; 7 positions agree with TRBD1. Unmatched junction bases numbered 1, after V lost 5 bases and J lost 3 bases. CDR1 MDHEN and CDR2 SYDVKM come from the germline V gene. The CDR3 loop spans 14 amino acids. The CDR3 region is CASSTGVYNSPLHF. The CDR3 DNA is TGTGCCAGCAGTACAGGGGTCTATAATTCACCCCTCCACTTT.

The chain has TRBV19 and TRBJ1-1; maybe TRBD1 (6 bases). V was cut by 6 bases and J by 1 base, with 12 bases left in between. The CDR3 contains 14 residues. Germline CDR1 is LNHDA and CDR2 is SQIVND (reference sequence). The CDR3 region has the DNA TGTGCCAGTAGAAAACAGGGTTGGAACACTGAAGCTTTCTTT. It codes for CASRKQGWNTEAFF.

The rearrangement uses TRBV11-2 and TRBJ1-2; 7 bases agree with TRBD1. Losses at the gene ends were 3 bases for V and 2 bases for J; bases not matched to a gene: 6. The CDR3 length is 15 residues. Germline CDR1 SGHAT, CDR2 FQNNGV. CDR3 loop: CASSFIQGWNYGYTF. The CDR3 DNA follows: TGTGCCAGCAGCTTCATACAGGGGTGGAACTATGGCTACACCTTC.